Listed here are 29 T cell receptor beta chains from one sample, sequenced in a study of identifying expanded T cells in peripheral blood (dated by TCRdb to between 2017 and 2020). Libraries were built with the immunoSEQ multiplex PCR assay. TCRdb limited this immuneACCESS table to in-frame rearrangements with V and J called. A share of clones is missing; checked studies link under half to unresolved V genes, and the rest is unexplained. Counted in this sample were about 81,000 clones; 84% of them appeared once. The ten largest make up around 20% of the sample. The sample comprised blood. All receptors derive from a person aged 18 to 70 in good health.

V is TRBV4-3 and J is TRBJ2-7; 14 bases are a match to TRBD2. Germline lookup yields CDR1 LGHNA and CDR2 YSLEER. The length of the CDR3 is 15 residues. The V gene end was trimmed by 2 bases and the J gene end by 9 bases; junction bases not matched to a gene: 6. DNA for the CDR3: TGCGCCAGCAGCCAACTGACTAGCGGGAGGGCCGGGCAGTACTTC. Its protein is CASSQLTSGRAGQYF.

In nucleotides, the CDR3 is TGTGCCAGCAGCTTCAGGACGGACACCTACGAGCAGTACTTC. It codes for CASSFRTDTYEQYF. The gene calls are TRBV11-1 and TRBJ2-7; tentative D call: TRBD1 (5 bases). The ends were cut back, 3 bases at V and 2 bases at J, with 11 bases in the middle. CDR3 length: 14 amino acids. Germline lookup yields CDR1 SGHAT and CDR2 FQDESV (reference sequence).

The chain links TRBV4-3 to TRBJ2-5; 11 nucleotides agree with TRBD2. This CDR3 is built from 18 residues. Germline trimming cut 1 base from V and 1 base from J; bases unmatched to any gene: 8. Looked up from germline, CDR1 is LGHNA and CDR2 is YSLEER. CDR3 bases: TGCGCCAGCAGCCAAGGGTTACTAGCGGGAGTCTTCCAAGAGACCCAGTACTTC. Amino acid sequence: CASSQGLLAGVFQETQYF.

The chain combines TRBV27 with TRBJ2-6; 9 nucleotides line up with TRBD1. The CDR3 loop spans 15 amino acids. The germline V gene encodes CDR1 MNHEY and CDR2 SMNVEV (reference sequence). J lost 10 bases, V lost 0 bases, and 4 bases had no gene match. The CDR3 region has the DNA TGTGCCAGCAGTTTATCGGGACAGGGTTTTAACGTCCTGACTTTC. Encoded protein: CASSLSGQGFNVLTF.

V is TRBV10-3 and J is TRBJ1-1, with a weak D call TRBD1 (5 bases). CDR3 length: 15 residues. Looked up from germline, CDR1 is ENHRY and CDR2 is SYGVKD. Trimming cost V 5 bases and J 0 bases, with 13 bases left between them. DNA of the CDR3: TGTGCCATCAGTTCAAACAGGATTATGAACACTGAAGCTTTCTTT. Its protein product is CAISSNRIMNTEAFF.

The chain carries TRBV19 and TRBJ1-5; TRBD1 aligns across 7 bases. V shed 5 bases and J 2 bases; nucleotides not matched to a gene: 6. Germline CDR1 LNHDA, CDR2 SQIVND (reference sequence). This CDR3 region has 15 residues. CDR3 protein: CASSEGQFGNQPQHF. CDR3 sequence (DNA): TGTGCCAGTAGTGAGGGACAGTTCGGCAATCAGCCCCAGCATTTT.

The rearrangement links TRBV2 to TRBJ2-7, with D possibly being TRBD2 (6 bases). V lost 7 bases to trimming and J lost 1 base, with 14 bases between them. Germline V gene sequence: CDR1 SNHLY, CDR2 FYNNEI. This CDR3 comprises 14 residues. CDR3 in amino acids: CASNPAGFSYEQYF. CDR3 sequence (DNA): TGTGCCAGCAATCCAGCGGGTTTTTCCTACGAGCAGTACTTC.

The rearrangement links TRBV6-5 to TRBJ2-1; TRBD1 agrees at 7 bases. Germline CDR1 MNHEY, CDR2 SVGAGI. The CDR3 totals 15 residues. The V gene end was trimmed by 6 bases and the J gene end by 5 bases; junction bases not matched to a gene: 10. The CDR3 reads CASSRPGQSNNEQFF. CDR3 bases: TGTGCCAGCAGCAGGCCGGGACAGAGCAACAATGAGCAGTTCTTC.

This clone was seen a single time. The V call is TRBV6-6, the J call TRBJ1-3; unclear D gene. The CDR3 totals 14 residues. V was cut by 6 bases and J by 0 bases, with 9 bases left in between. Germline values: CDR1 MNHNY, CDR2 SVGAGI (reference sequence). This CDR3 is CASSPIHSGNTIYF. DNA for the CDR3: TGTGCCAGCAGCCCCATACACTCTGGAAACACCATATATTTT.

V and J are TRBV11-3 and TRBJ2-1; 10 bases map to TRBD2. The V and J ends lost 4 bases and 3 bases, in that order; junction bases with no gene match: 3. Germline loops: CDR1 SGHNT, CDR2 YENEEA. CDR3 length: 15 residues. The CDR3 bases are TGTGCCAGCAGCTCTAGCGGGAGTAACTACAATGAGCAGTTCTTC. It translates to CASSSSGSNYNEQFF.

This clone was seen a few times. This chain's CDR3 is CASSQERGLAGTYEQYF. The CDR3 DNA sequence: TGCGCCAGCAGCCAAGAAAGGGGTCTAGCGGGAACATACGAGCAGTACTTC. The chain links TRBV4-1 to TRBJ2-7; 9 bases agree with TRBD2. V shed 0 bases, J shed 4 bases, and the junction held 10 bases outside the gene matches. This CDR3 is built from 17 residues. Germline V CDR1 and CDR2: MGHRA, YSYEKL.

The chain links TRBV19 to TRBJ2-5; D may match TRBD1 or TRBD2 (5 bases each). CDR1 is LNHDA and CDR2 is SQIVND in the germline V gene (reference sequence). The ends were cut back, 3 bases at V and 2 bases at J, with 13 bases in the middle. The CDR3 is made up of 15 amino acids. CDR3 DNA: TGTGCCAGTAGTATGGGACCTTTAAAACAAGAGACCCAGTACTTC. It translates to CASSMGPLKQETQYF.

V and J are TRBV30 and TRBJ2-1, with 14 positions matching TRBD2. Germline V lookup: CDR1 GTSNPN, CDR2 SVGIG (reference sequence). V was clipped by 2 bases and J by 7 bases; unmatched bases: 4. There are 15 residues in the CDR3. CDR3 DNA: TGTGCCTGGAGTAACCGACTAGCGGGAGGGAATGAGCAGTTCTTC. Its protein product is CAWSNRLAGGNEQFF.

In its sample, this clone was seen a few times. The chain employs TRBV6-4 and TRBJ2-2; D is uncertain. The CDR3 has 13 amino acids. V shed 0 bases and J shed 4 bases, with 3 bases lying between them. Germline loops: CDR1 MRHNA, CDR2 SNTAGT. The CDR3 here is CASSDSGTGELFF. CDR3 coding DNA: TGTGCCAGCAGTGACTCAGGCACCGGGGAGCTGTTTTTT.

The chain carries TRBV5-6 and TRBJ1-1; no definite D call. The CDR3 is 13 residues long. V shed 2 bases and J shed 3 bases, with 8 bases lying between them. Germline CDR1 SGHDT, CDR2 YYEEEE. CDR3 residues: CASSFPADTEAFF. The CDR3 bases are TGTGCCAGCAGCTTTCCGGCTGACACTGAAGCTTTCTTT.

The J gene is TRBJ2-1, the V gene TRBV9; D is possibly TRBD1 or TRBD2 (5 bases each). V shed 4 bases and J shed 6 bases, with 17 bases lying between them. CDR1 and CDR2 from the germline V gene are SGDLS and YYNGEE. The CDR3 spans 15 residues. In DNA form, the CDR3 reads TGTGCCAGCAGCCCAGGGAGAGGGGCATCCAATGAGCAGTTCTTC. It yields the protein CASSPGRGASNEQFF.

In nucleotides, the CDR3 is TGTGCCAGCAGCCTCGGACAGGGGACGTCCGATACGCAGTATTTT. This sequence encodes CASSLGQGTSDTQYF. This chain connects TRBV5-8 to TRBJ2-3; 9 bases are a match to TRBD1. V was pared by 4 bases and J by 6 bases, with 9 bases of the junction left unmatched. The CDR3 runs 15 residues. The germline V gene encodes CDR1 SGHTS and CDR2 YDEGEE.

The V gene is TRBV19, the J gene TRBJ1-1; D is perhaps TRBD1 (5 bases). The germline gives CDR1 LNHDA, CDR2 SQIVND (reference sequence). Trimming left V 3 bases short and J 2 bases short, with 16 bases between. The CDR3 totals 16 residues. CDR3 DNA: TGTGCCAGTAGTATTTTTGGGGCAGGAGCTAACACTGAAGCTTTCTTT. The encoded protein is CASSIFGAGANTEAFF. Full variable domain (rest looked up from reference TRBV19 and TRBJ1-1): DGGITQSPKYLFRKEGQNVTLSCEQNLNHDAMYWYRQDPGQGLRLIYYSQIVNDFQKGDIAEGYSVSREKKESFPLTVTSAQKNPTAFYLCASSIFGAGANTEAFFGQGTRLTVV.

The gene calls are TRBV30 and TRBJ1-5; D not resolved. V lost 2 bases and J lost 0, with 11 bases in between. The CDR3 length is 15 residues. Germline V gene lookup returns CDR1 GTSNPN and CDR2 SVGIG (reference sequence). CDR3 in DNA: TGTGCCTGGAGTCTCGGTCTATATAGCAATCAGCCCCAGCATTTT. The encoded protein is CAWSLGLYSNQPQHF.

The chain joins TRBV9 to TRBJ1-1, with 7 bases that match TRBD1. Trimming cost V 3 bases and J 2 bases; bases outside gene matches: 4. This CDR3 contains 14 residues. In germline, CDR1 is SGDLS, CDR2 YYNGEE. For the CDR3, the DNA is TGTGCCAGCAGCGGCCGACAGGGCAACACTGAAGCTTTCTTT. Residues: CASSGRQGNTEAFF.

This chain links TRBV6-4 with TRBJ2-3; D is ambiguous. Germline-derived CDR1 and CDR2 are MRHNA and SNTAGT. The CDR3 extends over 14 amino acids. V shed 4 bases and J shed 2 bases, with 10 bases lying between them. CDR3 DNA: TGTGCCAGCAGTGTGGGGAAGATCACAGATACGCAGTATTTT. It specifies CASSVGKITDTQYF.

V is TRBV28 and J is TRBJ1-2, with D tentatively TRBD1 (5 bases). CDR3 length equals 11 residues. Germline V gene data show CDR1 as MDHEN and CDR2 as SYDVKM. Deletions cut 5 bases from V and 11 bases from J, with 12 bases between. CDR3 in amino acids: CASSSLTVYTF. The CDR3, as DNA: TGTGCCAGCAGTAGCCTGACAGTTTACACCTTC.

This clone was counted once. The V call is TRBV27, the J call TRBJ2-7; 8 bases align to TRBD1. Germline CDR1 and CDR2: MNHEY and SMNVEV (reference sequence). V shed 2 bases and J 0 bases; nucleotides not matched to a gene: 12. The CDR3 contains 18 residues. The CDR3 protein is CASSLRAPGTGYSYEQYF. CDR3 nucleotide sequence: TGTGCCAGCAGTTTAAGGGCCCCCGGGACAGGTTACTCCTACGAGCAGTACTTC.

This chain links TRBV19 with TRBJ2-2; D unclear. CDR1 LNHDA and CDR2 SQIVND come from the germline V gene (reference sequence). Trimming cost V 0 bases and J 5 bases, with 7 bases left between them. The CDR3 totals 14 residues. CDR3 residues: CASSIDGGTGELFF. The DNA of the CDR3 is TGTGCCAGTAGTATAGATGGTGGTACCGGGGAGCTGTTTTTT.

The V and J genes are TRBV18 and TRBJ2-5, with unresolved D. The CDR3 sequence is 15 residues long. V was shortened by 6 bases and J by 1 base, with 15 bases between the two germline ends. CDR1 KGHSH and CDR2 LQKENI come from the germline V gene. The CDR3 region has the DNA TGTGCCAGCTCCCCCCTCCAGTCTGTCCAAGAGACCCAGTACTTC. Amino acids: CASSPLQSVQETQYF.

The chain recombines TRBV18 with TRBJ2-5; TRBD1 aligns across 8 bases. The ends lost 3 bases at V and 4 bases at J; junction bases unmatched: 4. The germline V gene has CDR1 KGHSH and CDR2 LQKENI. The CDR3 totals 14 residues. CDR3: CASSPGQGGETQYF. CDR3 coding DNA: TGTGCCAGCTCACCTGGACAGGGAGGAGAGACCCAGTACTTC.

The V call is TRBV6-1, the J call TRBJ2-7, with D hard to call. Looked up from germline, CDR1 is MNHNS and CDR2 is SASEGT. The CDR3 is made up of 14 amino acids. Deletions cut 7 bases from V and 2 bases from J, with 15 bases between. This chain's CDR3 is CASNYPGLTYEQYF. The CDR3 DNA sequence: TGTGCCAGCAACTACCCAGGTTTAACCTACGAGCAGTACTTC.

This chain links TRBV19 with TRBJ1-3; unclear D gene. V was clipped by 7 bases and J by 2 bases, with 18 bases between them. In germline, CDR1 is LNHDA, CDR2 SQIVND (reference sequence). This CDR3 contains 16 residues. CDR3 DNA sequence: TGTGCCAGTAAGATCTCGGGAACAGTTCCTGGAAACACCATATATTTT. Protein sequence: CASKISGTVPGNTIYF. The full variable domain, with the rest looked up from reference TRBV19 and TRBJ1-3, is DGGITQSPKYLFRKEGQNVTLSCEQNLNHDAMYWYRQDPGQGLRLIYYSQIVNDFQKGDIAEGYSVSREKKESFPLTVTSAQKNPTAFYLCASKISGTVPGNTIYFGEGSWLTVV.

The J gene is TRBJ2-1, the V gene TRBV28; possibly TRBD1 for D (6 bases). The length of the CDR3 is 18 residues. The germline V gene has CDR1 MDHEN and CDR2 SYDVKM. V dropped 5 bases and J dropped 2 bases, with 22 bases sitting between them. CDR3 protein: CASSLRGFLGTPYNEQFF. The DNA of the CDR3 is TGTGCCAGCAGTCTCCGTGGTTTTTTGGGGACACCCTACAATGAGCAGTTCTTC.